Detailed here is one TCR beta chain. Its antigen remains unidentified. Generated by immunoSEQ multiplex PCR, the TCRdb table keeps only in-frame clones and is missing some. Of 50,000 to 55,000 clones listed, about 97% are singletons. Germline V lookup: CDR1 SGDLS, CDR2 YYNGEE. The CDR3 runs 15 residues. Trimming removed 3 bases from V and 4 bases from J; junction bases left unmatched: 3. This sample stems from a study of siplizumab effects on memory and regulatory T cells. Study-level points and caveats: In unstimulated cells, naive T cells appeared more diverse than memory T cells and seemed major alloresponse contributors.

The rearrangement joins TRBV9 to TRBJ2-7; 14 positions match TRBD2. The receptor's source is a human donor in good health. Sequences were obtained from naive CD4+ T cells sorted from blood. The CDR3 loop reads CASSEGLAGVYEQYF. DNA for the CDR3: TGTGCCAGCAGCGAGGGACTAGCGGGAGTATACGAGCAGTACTTC.